Presented here are 32 T cell receptor beta chains from one specimen sequenced in a study of CD8 T cells in ankylosing spondylitis. Each CDR3 protein is one row after TCRdb ran MiXCR on the 5' RACE reads. The profile shows 250,000 to 350,000 distinct CDR3 sequences, less than 25% of them singletons. Sequenced material: blood, either unsorted or a sorted T cell fraction (not recorded which). These receptors were obtained from a female donor with ankylosing spondylitis or in good health (not recorded which).

The chain combines TRBV29-1 with TRBJ2-5, with 8 bases that match TRBD1. The V segment lost 7 bases and the J segment 5 bases; nucleotides outside the gene matches: 9. The CDR3 runs 13 residues. Germline CDR1 and CDR2: SQVTM and ANQGSEA. The CDR3 sequence is CSGLQGAGETQYF. The CDR3 nucleotides read TGCAGCGGCTTGCAGGGGGCGGGGGAGACCCAGTACTTC. Using reference TRBV29-1 and TRBJ2-5 for the parts outside the CDR3, the full variable domain is SAVISQKPSRDICQRGTSLTIQCQVDSQVTMMFWYRQQPGQSLTLIATANQGSEATYESGFVIDKFPISRPNLTFSTLTVSNMSPEDSSIYLCSGLQGAGETQYFGPGTRLLVL.

This chain joins TRBV4-3 and TRBJ2-1, with TRBD2 matching 13 bases. The CDR3 is made up of 16 amino acids. Germline-derived CDR1 and CDR2 are LGHNA and YSLEER. The trim removed 4 bases at V and 7 bases at J, leaving 7 bases unmatched. In nucleotides, the CDR3 is TGCGCCAGCAGCCTTTGGACTAGCGGGAGTGGGAATGAGCAGTTCTTC. It specifies CASSLWTSGSGNEQFF.

This clonotype was counted many times. CDR3 in DNA: TGCGCCAGCAGCTTACCTACAGGGGCAGATACGCAGTATTTT. Protein sequence: CASSLPTGADTQYF. This chain uses TRBV5-1 with TRBJ2-3, with 7 positions matching TRBD1. Germline CDR1 and CDR2: SGHRS and YFSETQ. With V trimmed by 2 bases and J by 4 bases, 4 bases remained unmatched. The length of the CDR3 is 14 residues.

In its sample, this clonotype was seen a few times. The J gene is TRBJ2-4, the V gene TRBV7-8; no reliable D call. Germline CDR1 is SGHVS and CDR2 is FQNEAQ. Deletions cut 4 bases from V and 0 bases from J, with 7 bases between. The CDR3 sequence is 14 residues long. This CDR3 reads CASSSTVAKNIQYF. The CDR3 DNA follows: TGTGCCAGCAGCTCGACCGTAGCCAAAAACATTCAGTACTTC.

The CDR3 DNA reads TGCAGTGCTCAGCTCGGGGTCTGGGAGACCCAGTACTTC. Protein: CSAQLGVWETQYF. The chain is built from TRBV20-1 and TRBJ2-5; perhaps TRBD2 as D (5 bases). Trimming stripped 5 bases from V and 5 bases from J, with 15 bases between. Germline CDR1 is DFQATT and CDR2 is SNEGSKA (reference sequence). This CDR3 contains 13 residues.

V gene TRBV5-1 combines with J gene TRBJ2-1; 11 bases match TRBD1. Per the germline V gene, CDR1 is SGHRS and CDR2 is YFSETQ. J gave up 11 bases and V 5 bases, and 15 bases lay outside the gene matches. The CDR3 loop spans 16 amino acids. DNA of the CDR3: TGCGCCAGCAGTCACGGACAGGGGGCCGTCCCTCGTCAGCAGTTCTTC. Its translation is CASSHGQGAVPRQQFF.

The V gene is TRBV6-1, the J gene TRBJ1-6; 7 nucleotides align to TRBD1. CDR3 length equals 16 residues. The germline V gene has CDR1 MNHNS and CDR2 SASEGT. V gave up 3 bases and J gave up 6 bases; unmatched junction bases: 8. This CDR3 reads CASSDGTGTVNSPLHF. The DNA for the CDR3 is TGTGCCAGCAGTGACGGCACCGGGACAGTTAATTCACCCCTCCACTTT.

This clonotype showed up just a few times. V gene TRBV20-1 combines with J gene TRBJ2-5, with TRBD2 identical over 9 bases. This CDR3 region has 16 residues. V was pared by 5 bases and J by 4 bases, with 14 bases of the junction left unmatched. CDR1 is DFQATT and CDR2 is SNEGSKA in the germline V gene (reference sequence). In nucleotides, the CDR3 is TGCAGTGCTTCTCCCGCGGGAGGGGGGATGAGAGAGACCCAGTACTTC. Translated: CSASPAGGGMRETQYF.

This clonotype was counted between two and nine times. CDR3 bases: TGCAGTGCTCCACCCGGGACCGCGGGGACTTACGAGCAGTACTTC. Its protein product is CSAPPGTAGTYEQYF. The chain is built from TRBV20-1 and TRBJ2-7; TRBD2 might be the D (6 bases). The CDR3 has 15 amino acids. V was shortened by 5 bases and J by 4 bases, with 21 bases between the two germline ends. Germline V lookup: CDR1 DFQATT, CDR2 SNEGSKA (reference sequence).

This clonotype has more than one count but fewer than ten. This chain joins TRBV7-6 and TRBJ1-6; 7 positions agree with TRBD1. Germline V gene lookup returns CDR1 SGHVS and CDR2 FNYEAQ. Trimming cost V 2 bases and J 7 bases; bases outside gene matches: 8. The CDR3 consists of 16 residues. Here the CDR3 reads CASSLITGEGNSPLHF. DNA for the CDR3: TGTGCCAGCAGCTTAATTACAGGGGAAGGAAATTCACCCCTCCACTTT.

This chain links TRBV29-1 with TRBJ2-3; D remains ambiguous. The V gene lost 5 bases and the J gene lost 0 bases, with 6 bases spanning the gap. The CDR3 is made up of 12 amino acids. Germline lookup yields CDR1 SQVTM and CDR2 ANQGSEA. The CDR3 bases are TGCAGCGTTCATACTAGCACAGATACGCAGTATTTT. Protein sequence: CSVHTSTDTQYF.

The CDR3 coding sequence is TGTGCCAGCAGCTCCCGGACTAGCGGCTCCTACGAGCAGTACTTC. Translated: CASSSRTSGSYEQYF. This chain joins TRBV3-1 and TRBJ2-7; 10 positions match TRBD2. With V trimmed by 5 bases and J by 0 bases, 4 bases remained unmatched. Per the germline V gene, CDR1 is LGHDT and CDR2 is YNNKEL (reference sequence). This CDR3 is built from 15 residues.

The rearrangement uses TRBV4-1 and TRBJ2-1; no firm D call. Trimming took 6 bases from V and 9 from J, leaving 27 bases between them. The CDR3 runs to 17 residues. Germline-derived CDR1 and CDR2 are MGHRA and YSYEKL. CDR3 DNA: TGCGCCAGCAGTCTACCTTTGAATCGAGAAATTGGGATTGAGCAGTTCTTC. The encoded protein is CASSLPLNREIGIEQFF.

This clonotype was detected only once. The V and J genes are TRBV5-5 and TRBJ2-1; no reliable D call. Germline V lookup: CDR1 SGHKS, CDR2 YYEKEE (reference sequence). The length of the CDR3 is 15 residues. V was shortened by 0 bases and J by 9 bases, with 16 bases between the two germline ends. DNA for the CDR3: TGTGCCAGCAGCTTGGGGCCCCTCAGCGCTGGTGAGCAGTTCTTC. Translated, it gives CASSLGPLSAGEQFF. The entire variable domain, with the rest obtained from reference TRBV5-5 and TRBJ2-1, is as follows: DAGVTQSPTHLIKTRGQQVTLRCSPISGHKSVSWYQQVLGQGPQFIFQYYEKEERGRGNFPDRFSARQFPNYSSELNVNALLLGDSALYLCASSLGPLSAGEQFFGPGTRLTVL.

This clonotype has more than one count but fewer than ten. The V and J genes are TRBV10-3 and TRBJ2-7; TRBD1 aligns across 9 bases. Germline V gene lookup returns CDR1 ENHRY and CDR2 SYGVKD. The CDR3 runs 14 residues. J gave up 5 bases and V 5 bases, and 7 bases lay outside the gene matches. CDR3 amino acids: CAISSQDRGNEQYF. For the CDR3, the DNA is TGTGCCATCAGTTCCCAGGACAGGGGTAACGAGCAGTACTTC.

J is TRBJ2-1 and V is TRBV18; TRBD2 matches 11 bases. Germline CDR1 reads KGHSH; CDR2 reads LQKENI. There are 14 residues in the CDR3. V was pared by 6 bases and J by 3 bases, with 1 base of the junction left unmatched. The CDR3 reads CASSGLAGYNEQFF. The CDR3 coding sequence is TGTGCCAGCTCCGGACTAGCGGGCTACAATGAGCAGTTCTTC.

CDR3 sequence (DNA): TGTGCCTCTCGGGACCATTCCTACGAGCAGTACTTC. It specifies CASRDHSYEQYF. This chain links TRBV10-3 with TRBJ2-7; TRBD1 or TRBD2 may be the D gene (5 bases each). Germline V gene sequence: CDR1 ENHRY, CDR2 SYGVKD. V was trimmed by 11 bases and J by 1 base, leaving 12 bases between them. This CDR3 contains 12 residues.

The V gene is TRBV4-2, the J gene TRBJ1-3; D remains unclear. CDR3 length equals 15 residues. Germline loops: CDR1 LGHNA, CDR2 YNFKEQ. The V end lost 1 base, the J end lost 4 bases, and 11 bases lay between the germline ends. The CDR3 protein is CASSQAVERGNTIYF. The CDR3 DNA reads as TGTGCCAGCAGCCAAGCGGTTGAGAGAGGAAACACCATATATTTT.

This clonotype has at least ten counts. CDR3 loop: CSASRLLAGRVDEQFF. The CDR3 bases are TGCAGTGCTTCGCGCCTACTAGCGGGAAGAGTCGATGAGCAGTTCTTC. V is TRBV20-1 and J is TRBJ2-1, with 10 bases lining up with TRBD2. The J segment lost 8 bases and the V segment lost 5 bases, leaving 15 bases of the junction unmatched. Germline V gene sequence: CDR1 DFQATT, CDR2 SNEGSKA (reference sequence). The CDR3 is 16 residues long.

This sequence joins TRBV24-1 and TRBJ2-1; D may be TRBD2 (5 bases). The V gene lost 4 bases and the J gene lost 0 bases, with 6 bases spanning the gap. This CDR3 spans 14 amino acids. Germline V gives CDR1 KGHDR, CDR2 SFDVKD. CDR3: CATSEGVSYNEQFF. CDR3 sequence (DNA): TGTGCCACCAGTGAGGGAGTCTCCTACAATGAGCAGTTCTTC.

This clonotype was seen a handful of times. This chain joins TRBV24-1 and TRBJ2-5; D uncertain. The CDR3 has 14 amino acids. The V and J ends lost 4 bases and 1 base respectively, with 9 bases between them. Germline V gene data show CDR1 as KGHDR and CDR2 as SFDVKD. The CDR3 spells CATSERASQETQYF. The CDR3 DNA follows: TGTGCCACCAGTGAACGGGCGTCCCAAGAGACCCAGTACTTC.

The chain carries TRBV29-1 and TRBJ1-1, with D unresolved. The CDR3 is made up of 12 amino acids. V dropped 7 bases and J dropped 0 bases, with 9 bases sitting between them. Germline V gene data show CDR1 as SQVTM and CDR2 as ANQGSEA. This chain's CDR3 is CSAMELNTEAFF. The DNA for the CDR3 is TGCAGCGCTATGGAACTGAACACTGAAGCTTTCTTT.

The chain uses TRBV7-2 and TRBJ1-4; 8 nucleotides line up with TRBD1. Losses at the gene ends were 6 bases for V and 8 bases for J; bases not matched to a gene: 8. Germline loops: CDR1 SGHTA, CDR2 FQGNSA. The CDR3 consists of 14 residues. The CDR3 region is CASRNQGAGEKLFF. The DNA of the CDR3 is TGTGCCAGCAGAAATCAGGGGGCGGGGGAAAAACTGTTTTTT.

This sequence joins TRBV6-1 and TRBJ2-7; 7 bases fit TRBD1. The V and J ends lost 10 bases and 4 bases, in that order; junction bases with no gene match: 13. The CDR3 loop spans 14 amino acids. Germline V gene data show CDR1 as MNHNS and CDR2 as SASEGT. Here the CDR3 DNA reads TGTGCCATCACCGCCGGGACAGCCTTTTACGAGCAGTACTTC. This translates into CAITAGTAFYEQYF.

This clonotype was seen only a few times. The V call is TRBV6-1, the J call TRBJ1-1; D might be TRBD1 (5 bases). The CDR3 is made up of 15 amino acids. Germline CDR1 reads MNHNS; CDR2 reads SASEGT. V lost 9 bases and J 4 bases, leaving 21 bases between the germline ends. CDR3 in DNA: TGTGCCAGTCGGTTTACAGGAATCGGGGGCACTGAAGCTTTCTTT. Its protein is CASRFTGIGGTEAFF.

The V and J genes are TRBV5-1 and TRBJ2-2; 14 positions agree with TRBD2. The CDR3 has 18 residues. After removal of 1 base from V and 4 bases from J, the junction contained 6 bases not matched to a gene. Germline V lookup: CDR1 SGHRS, CDR2 YFSETQ. The CDR3 DNA sequence: TGCGCCAGCAGCTTGCCGGGGACTAGCGGGAGAGGCACCGGGGAGCTGTTTTTT. Its translation is CASSLPGTSGRGTGELFF. Full variable domain (rest looked up from reference TRBV5-1 and TRBJ2-2): KAGVTQTPRYLIKTRGQQVTLSCSPISGHRSVSWYQQTPGQGLQFLFEYFSETQRNKGNFPGRFSGRQFSNSRSEMNVSTLELGDSALYLCASSLPGTSGRGTGELFFGEGSRLTVL.

The chain's CDR3 is CASSLLPSGRATDTQYF. The CDR3 coding sequence is TGTGCCAGCAGTTTATTGCCTAGCGGGAGGGCGACAGATACGCAGTATTTT. V gene TRBV28 combines with J gene TRBJ2-3, with TRBD2 matching 12 bases. The V segment lost 1 base and the J segment 3 bases; nucleotides outside the gene matches: 5. Looked up from germline, CDR1 is MDHEN and CDR2 is SYDVKM. This CDR3 comprises 17 residues. The whole variable domain, remainder taken from reference TRBV28 and TRBJ2-3, is DVKVTQSSRYLVKRTGEKVFLECVQDMDHENMFWYRQDPGLGLRLIYFSYDVKMKEKGDIPEGYSVSREKKERFSLILESASTNQTSMYLCASSLLPSGRATDTQYFGPGTRLTVL.

V is TRBV6-1 and J is TRBJ1-1; D might be TRBD1 (5 bases). The CDR3 covers 12 residues. Trimming shortened V by 3 bases and J by 10 bases, and 12 bases separated the two germline ends. From germline, CDR1 is MNHNS and CDR2 SASEGT. The CDR3 sequence is CASSEQVGRAFF. The CDR3, as DNA: TGTGCCAGCAGTGAGCAGGTGGGGCGAGCTTTCTTT.

This clonotype showed up just a few times. This chain uses TRBV5-6 with TRBJ2-3, with 8 positions matching TRBD2. The V segment lost 0 bases and the J segment 2 bases; nucleotides outside the gene matches: 8. The length of the CDR3 is 17 residues. Germline V gives CDR1 SGHDT, CDR2 YYEEEE. The CDR3 nucleotides are TGTGCCAGCAGCTTGGAGGGGTCTAGCGGGTTCACAGATACGCAGTATTTT. Residues: CASSLEGSSGFTDTQYF.

This clonotype has more than one count but fewer than ten. The chain uses TRBV20-1 and TRBJ2-7; 7 bases agree with TRBD1. V lost 6 bases to trimming and J lost 7 bases; unmatched junction nucleotides: 9. This CDR3 spans 12 amino acids. Germline loops: CDR1 DFQATT, CDR2 SNEGSKA (reference sequence). The CDR3: CSAGTGVREQYF. The CDR3 DNA reads TGCAGTGCCGGCACAGGGGTAAGGGAGCAGTACTTC.

This clonotype was detected only a few times. The V and J genes are TRBV7-2 and TRBJ1-2; D remains unclear. Germline values: CDR1 SGHTA, CDR2 FQGNSA. V was shortened by 1 base and J by 3 bases, with 12 bases between the two germline ends. This CDR3 spans 15 amino acids. The CDR3 DNA sequence: TGTGCCAGCAGCTTAGTGTCCATTTGGGACTATGGCTACACCTTC. It specifies CASSLVSIWDYGYTF.

The V and J genes are TRBV7-2 and TRBJ2-2, with 7 bases fitting TRBD2. The CDR3 contains 15 residues. The germline V gene has CDR1 SGHTA and CDR2 FQGNSA. V gave up 5 bases and J gave up 3 bases; unmatched junction bases: 6. The CDR3 is CASSPRRGYTGELFF. CDR3 coding DNA: TGTGCCAGCAGCCCAAGGCGGGGGTACACCGGGGAGCTGTTTTTT. The full variable domain, with the rest looked up from reference TRBV7-2 and TRBJ2-2, is GAGVSQSPSNKVTEKGKDVELRCDPISGHTALYWYRQSLGQGLEFLIYFQGNSAPDKSGLPSDRFSAERTGGSVSTLTIQRTQQEDSAVYLCASSPRRGYTGELFFGEGSRLTVL.